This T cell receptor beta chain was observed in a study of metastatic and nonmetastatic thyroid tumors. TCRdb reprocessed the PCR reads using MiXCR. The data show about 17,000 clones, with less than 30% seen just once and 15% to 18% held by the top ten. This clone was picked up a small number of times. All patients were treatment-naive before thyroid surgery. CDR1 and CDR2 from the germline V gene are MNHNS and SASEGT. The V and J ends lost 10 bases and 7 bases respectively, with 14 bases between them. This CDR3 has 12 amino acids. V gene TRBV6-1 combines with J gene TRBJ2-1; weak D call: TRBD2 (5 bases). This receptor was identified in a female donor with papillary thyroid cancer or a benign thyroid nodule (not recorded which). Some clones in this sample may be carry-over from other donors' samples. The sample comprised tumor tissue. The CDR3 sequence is CATQTRDNEQFF. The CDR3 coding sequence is TGTGCCACTCAAACTAGGGATAATGAGCAGTTCTTC.